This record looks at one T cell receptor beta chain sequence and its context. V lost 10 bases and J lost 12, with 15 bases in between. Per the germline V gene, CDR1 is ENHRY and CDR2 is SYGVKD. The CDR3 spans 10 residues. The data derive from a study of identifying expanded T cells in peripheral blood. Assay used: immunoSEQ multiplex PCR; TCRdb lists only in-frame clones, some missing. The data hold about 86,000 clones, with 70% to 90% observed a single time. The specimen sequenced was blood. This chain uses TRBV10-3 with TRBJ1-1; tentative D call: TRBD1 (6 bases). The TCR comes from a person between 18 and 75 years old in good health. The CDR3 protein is CATGTYQTFF. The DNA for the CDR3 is TGTGCCACCGGGACATACCAGACTTTCTTT.